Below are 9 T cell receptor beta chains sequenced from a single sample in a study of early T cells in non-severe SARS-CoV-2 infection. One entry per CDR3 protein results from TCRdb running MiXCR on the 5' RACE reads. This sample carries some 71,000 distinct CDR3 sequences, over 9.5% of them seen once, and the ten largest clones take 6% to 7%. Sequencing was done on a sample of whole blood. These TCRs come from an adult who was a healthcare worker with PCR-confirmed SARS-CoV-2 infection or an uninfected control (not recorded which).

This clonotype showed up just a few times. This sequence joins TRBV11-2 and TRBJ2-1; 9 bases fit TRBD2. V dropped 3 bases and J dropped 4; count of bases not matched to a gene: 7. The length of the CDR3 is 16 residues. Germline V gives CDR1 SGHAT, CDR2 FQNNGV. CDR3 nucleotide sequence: TGTGCCAGCAGCTTTACGCCGGGACTAGCTTACAATGAGCAGTTCTTC. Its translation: CASSFTPGLAYNEQFF.

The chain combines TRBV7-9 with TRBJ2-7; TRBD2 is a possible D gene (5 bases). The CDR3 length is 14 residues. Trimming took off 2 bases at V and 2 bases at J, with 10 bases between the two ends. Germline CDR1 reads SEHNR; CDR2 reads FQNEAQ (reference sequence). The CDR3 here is CASSLSGRTYEQYF. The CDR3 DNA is TGTGCCAGCAGCTTATCGGGGAGAACCTACGAGCAGTACTTC.

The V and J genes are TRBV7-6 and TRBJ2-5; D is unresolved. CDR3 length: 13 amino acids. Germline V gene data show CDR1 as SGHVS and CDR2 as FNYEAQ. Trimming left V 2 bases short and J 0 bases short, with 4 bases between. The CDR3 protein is CASSLRYQETQYF. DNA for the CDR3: TGTGCCAGCAGCTTAAGGTACCAAGAGACCCAGTACTTC.

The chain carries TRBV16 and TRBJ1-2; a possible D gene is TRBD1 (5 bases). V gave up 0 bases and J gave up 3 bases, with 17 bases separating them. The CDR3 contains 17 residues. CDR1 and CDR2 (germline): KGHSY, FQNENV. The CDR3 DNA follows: TGTGCCAGCAGCCAATCGAAGGGCGCCAGGGTCGACTATGGCTACACCTTC. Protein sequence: CASSQSKGARVDYGYTF.

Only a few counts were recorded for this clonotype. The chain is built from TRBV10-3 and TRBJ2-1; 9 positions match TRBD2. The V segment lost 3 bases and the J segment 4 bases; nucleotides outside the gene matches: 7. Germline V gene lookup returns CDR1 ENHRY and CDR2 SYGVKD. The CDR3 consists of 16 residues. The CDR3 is CAISERAGGGYNEQFF. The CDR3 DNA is TGTGCCATCAGTGAACGAGCGGGAGGTGGGTACAATGAGCAGTTCTTC.

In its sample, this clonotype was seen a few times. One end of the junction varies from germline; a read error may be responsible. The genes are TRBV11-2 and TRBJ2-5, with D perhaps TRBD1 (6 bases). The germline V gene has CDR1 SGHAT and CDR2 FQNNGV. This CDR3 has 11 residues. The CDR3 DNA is TGTGCCAGCAGCTTTAAGGGACATTTCAACTTC. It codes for CASSFKGHFNF.

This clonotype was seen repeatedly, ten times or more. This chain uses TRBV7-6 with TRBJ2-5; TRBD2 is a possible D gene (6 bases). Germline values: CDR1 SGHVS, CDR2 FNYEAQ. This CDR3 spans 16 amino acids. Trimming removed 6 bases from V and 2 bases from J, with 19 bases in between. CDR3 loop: CASRFTGTRTQETQYF. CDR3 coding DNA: TGTGCCAGCAGATTCACCGGGACTCGGACGCAAGAGACCCAGTACTTC.

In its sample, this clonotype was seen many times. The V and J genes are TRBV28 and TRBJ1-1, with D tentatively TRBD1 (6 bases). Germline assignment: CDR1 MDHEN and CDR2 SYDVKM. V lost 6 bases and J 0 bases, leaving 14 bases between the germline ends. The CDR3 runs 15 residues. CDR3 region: CASRPRQALNTEAFF. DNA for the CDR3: TGTGCCAGCAGGCCTAGACAGGCACTGAACACTGAAGCTTTCTTT. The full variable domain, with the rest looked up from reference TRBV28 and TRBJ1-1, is DVKVTQSSRYLVKRTGEKVFLECVQDMDHENMFWYRQDPGLGLRLIYFSYDVKMKEKGDIPEGYSVSREKKERFSLILESASTNQTSMYLCASRPRQALNTEAFFGQGTRLTVV.

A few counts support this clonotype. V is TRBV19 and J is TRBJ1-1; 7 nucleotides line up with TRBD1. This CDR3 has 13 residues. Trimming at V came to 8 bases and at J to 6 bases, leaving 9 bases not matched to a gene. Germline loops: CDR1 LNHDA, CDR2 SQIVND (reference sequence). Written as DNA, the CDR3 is TGTGCCAGTCGTCCCGGGACAGAGGCTGAAGCTTTCTTT. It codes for CASRPGTEAEAFF.